A selection of T cell receptor beta chains follows, all from one sample in a study of a mutant IDH1 vaccine in newly diagnosed glioma. Clones were read by immunoSEQ multiplex PCR, and TCRdb kept only the in-frame ones, dropping some. The table records over 20,000 clones, about 80% of them present only once. These receptors lack a known antigen. The sample consisted of PBMCs, taken from a glioma patient whose treatment included an IDH1 peptide vaccine. The receptor source for this set is a man aged 35 to 55 with glioma. The CDR3 runs from the conserved cysteine through the conserved F or W. A D gene is named only where the DNA matches it firmly. Only part of the rows carry a size: once, few, many, or a class if the clone is expanded.

d_call,v_call,j_call,clone_size,cdr3_nt,cdr3_aa
TRBD2,TRBV7-2,TRBJ2-7,-,TGTGCCAGCAGCTTTAACGGACTAGGCTCCGAGCAGTACTTC,CASSFNGLGSEQYF
TRBD2,TRBV23-1,TRBJ2-3,-,TGCGCCAGCTTCCAATCGGGACTAGCGGGCACCAACACCGTTCGGGGTTCAGATACGCAGTATTTT,CASFQSGLAGTNTVRGSDTQYF
TRBD2,TRBV5-1,TRBJ2-3,-,TGCGCCAGCACCCCACTAGCGACTAGCACAGATACGCAGTATTTT,CASTPLATSTDTQYF
TRBD1,TRBV11-2,TRBJ2-1,-,TGTGCCAGCAGCCGAGGGGGCGGCCGGTCCTACAATGAGCAGTTCTTC,CASSRGGGRSYNEQFF
TRBD1,TRBV6-5,TRBJ1-2,-,TGTGCCAGCAGCATACAGGGACAGGGGGCTGGCTACACCTTC,CASSIQGQGAGYTF
-,TRBV30,TRBJ1-1,few,TGTGCCTGGAATCGAGAGAACACTGAAGCTTTCTTT,CAWNRENTEAFF
TRBD2,TRBV18,TRBJ2-1,-,TGTGCCAGCTCACCAGAAGATAGCGGGAGACCTCTGAATGAGCAGTTCTTC,CASSPEDSGRPLNEQFF
-,TRBV12-2,TRBJ2-3,-,TGTGCAAGTCGCTTACTCGAGGATACGCAGTATTTT,CASRLLEDTQYF
TRBD1,TRBV29-1,TRBJ1-2,-,TGCAGCGTTACAGGGGGCTATGGCTACACCTTC,CSVTGGYGYTF
TRBD2,TRBV4-3,TRBJ2-3,-,TGCGCCAGCAGCCAAGAGGCGAGGCTAGCGGGTGAGGCGGATACGCAGTATTTT,CASSQEARLAGEADTQYF
-,TRBV5-1,TRBJ2-5,-,TGCGCCAGCAGCTTCAACCAGGAGCGGGAGACCCAGTACTTC,CASSFNQERETQYF
TRBD1,TRBV7-9,TRBJ2-2,-,TGTGCCGACGACTGGGGACAGCTCAACACCGGGGAGCTGTTTTTT,CADDWGQLNTGELFF
-,TRBV7-9,TRBJ1-1,-,TGTGCCAGCAGCTTAAGCCAGGGTCACACTGAAGCTTTCTTT,CASSLSQGHTEAFF
TRBD1,TRBV6-5,TRBJ1-2,-,TGTGCCAGCGCTCTCCAACAGGGGAATGGCTACACCTTC,CASALQQGNGYTF
-,TRBV5-1,TRBJ2-1,once,TGCGCCAGCAGCTTGGCAGGTTTTCAGGGTGAGCAGTTCTTC,CASSLAGFQGEQFF
TRBD1,TRBV7-9,TRBJ2-3,-,TGTGCCAGCAGGAAGACAGGGAGCACAGATACGCAGTATTTT,CASRKTGSTDTQYF
-,TRBV27,TRBJ2-1,-,TGTGCCAGCAGTTTCGACGCTTACTCGGGCAATGAGCAGTTCTTC,CASSFDAYSGNEQFF
TRBD2,TRBV5-6,TRBJ2-7,-,TGTGCCAGCAGCGAGTGGACTAGCGGGAGCTACGAGCAGTACTTC,CASSEWTSGSYEQYF
TRBD1,TRBV29-1,TRBJ2-7,-,TGCAGCGTTGAAATGACAGGGACCTACGAGCAGTACTTC,CSVEMTGTYEQYF
TRBD2,TRBV7-2,TRBJ2-1,-,TGTGCCAGCAGCTTATACCGGCTAGCGGGAGACAATGAGCAGTTCTTC,CASSLYRLAGDNEQFF
-,TRBV28,TRBJ2-3,-,TGTGCCAGCTGCGGCGGGAGCACAGATACGCAGTATTTT,CASCGGSTDTQYF
-,TRBV6-5,TRBJ2-2,-,TGTGCCAGCAGCAAAAACTCGTATAACACCGGGGAGCTGTTTTTT,CASSKNSYNTGELFF
-,TRBV10-3,TRBJ1-1,-,TGTGCCATCAGTGAAAGGGGGGTGTACACTGAAGCTTTCTTT,CAISERGVYTEAFF
-,TRBV19,TRBJ2-1,-,TGTGCCAGTAGGTTGGGGGGTGGCGAGCAGTTCTTC,CASRLGGGEQFF
TRBD2,TRBV11-2,TRBJ2-5,-,TGTGCCAGCAGCTTTGCGGGAGGCACCCAAGAGACCCAGTACTTC,CASSFAGGTQETQYF
-,TRBV5-6,TRBJ2-7,-,TGTGCCAGCAGCTTGGTTCGGCTAGCAGTCCACGAGCAGTACTTC,CASSLVRLAVHEQYF
-,TRBV19,TRBJ2-5,-,TGTGCCAGTAGCGTGGGACCACTAGCCCAAGAGACCCAGTACTTC,CASSVGPLAQETQYF
TRBD2,TRBV7-6,TRBJ2-3,-,TGTGCCAGCAGCGGTACTAGCGGGATAAGGTCAGATACGCAGTATTTT,CASSGTSGIRSDTQYF
TRBD1,TRBV29-1,TRBJ1-4,-,TGCAGCGTCAACAGGGGACTTGGTGAAAAACTGTTTTTT,CSVNRGLGEKLFF
-,TRBV6-6,TRBJ1-4,-,TGTGCCAGCATGGAGGGCGGGGATGAAAAACTGTTTTTT,CASMEGGDEKLFF
-,TRBV19,TRBJ2-1,few,TGTGCCAGTAGTATAGGTGGGGAGCAGTTCTTC,CASSIGGEQFF
TRBD2,TRBV19,TRBJ2-3,-,TGTGCCAGTCATAGCGGGAGGGATAAAGATACGCAGTATTTT,CASHSGRDKDTQYF
TRBD1,TRBV19,TRBJ2-2,-,TGTGCCAGTAGTTTACAGGGGGCCGACACCGGGGAGCTGTTTTTT,CASSLQGADTGELFF
TRBD2,TRBV6-5,TRBJ2-2,-,TGTGCCAGCAGTTACTCGAACGGGAGGGCCGGGGAGCTGTTTTTT,CASSYSNGRAGELFF
TRBD2,TRBV15,TRBJ2-1,few,TGTGCCACCAGCAGAGTCGCGGGAGGGGTCAATGAGCAGTTCTTC,CATSRVAGGVNEQFF
-,TRBV6-5,TRBJ2-1,-,TGTGCCAGCAGTTACTCGAGGGTTTGGAATGAGCAGTTCTTC,CASSYSRVWNEQFF
TRBD2,TRBV7-6,TRBJ2-7,few,TGTGCCAGCAGCTTAGTAGGCGGGAGGGCTGGCGAGCAGTACTTC,CASSLVGGRAGEQYF
-,TRBV6-5,TRBJ1-3,-,TGTGCCAGCAGTGTCCGGGAAAGCAGAAACACCATATATTTT,CASSVRESRNTIYF
TRBD2,TRBV7-2,TRBJ2-4,few,TGTGCCAGCAGCTCGAGGAGCGGGGGGTTCGGAAACATTCAGTACTTC,CASSSRSGGFGNIQYF
TRBD2,TRBV7-2,TRBJ2-1,-,TGTGCCAGCAGCTCCCGGGGACTAGCGGGAGCACCCTACAATGAGCAGTTCTTC,CASSSRGLAGAPYNEQFF
TRBD1,TRBV7-6,TRBJ1-3,-,TGTGCCAGCAGCTCCGGGACAGTCAGCTCTGGAAACACCATATATTTT,CASSSGTVSSGNTIYF
-,TRBV7-2,TRBJ2-1,-,TGTGCCAGCAGCTTAGCACTAGCAAGATCCTACAATGAGCAGTTCTTC,CASSLALARSYNEQFF
-,TRBV5-6,TRBJ1-1,-,TGTGCCAGCAGCTTGGGGGTGGCTGAAGCTTTCTTT,CASSLGVAEAFF
TRBD2,TRBV5-1,TRBJ2-1,-,TGCGCCAGCAGCTTGGGGGCGGGAGTAGGCAATGAGCAGTTCTTC,CASSLGAGVGNEQFF
TRBD2,TRBV25-1,TRBJ2-1,few,TGTGCCAGCAGTGAGTCTAGCGGGAGGAGTCGGGGTGAGCAGTTCTTC,CASSESSGRSRGEQFF
-,TRBV19,TRBJ1-3,-,TGTGCCAGTGGGTTCCAAAGCGGAAACACCATATATTTT,CASGFQSGNTIYF
-,TRBV7-6,TRBJ2-5,-,TGTGCCAGCAGCTTAGCGCCACCGTTCCAAGAGACCCAGTACTTC,CASSLAPPFQETQYF
TRBD1,TRBV11-3,TRBJ1-1,-,TGTGCCAGCAGCTCAGGGGGCGACACTGAAGCTTTCTTT,CASSSGGDTEAFF
TRBD2,TRBV30,TRBJ2-1,-,TGTGCCTGGGTCGGGAGGGGGTCCTACAATGAGCAGTTCTTC,CAWVGRGSYNEQFF
-,TRBV6-6,TRBJ1-1,-,TGTGCCAGCAGTCAACCGGAGGGGGACACTGAAGCTTTCTTT,CASSQPEGDTEAFF
TRBD2,TRBV4-3,TRBJ2-1,-,TGCGCCAGCAGCCAAGCCTCCTCGCCGGGACTAGCGGGAGTAGGTGAGCAGTTCTTC,CASSQASSPGLAGVGEQFF
-,TRBV7-9,TRBJ2-4,few,TGTGCCAGCAGCTTAGCGTGGGAGGATGACATTCAGTACTTC,CASSLAWEDDIQYF
-,TRBV6-5,TRBJ1-2,-,TGTGCCAGCAAAACGGGCAGTTATGGCTACACCTTC,CASKTGSYGYTF